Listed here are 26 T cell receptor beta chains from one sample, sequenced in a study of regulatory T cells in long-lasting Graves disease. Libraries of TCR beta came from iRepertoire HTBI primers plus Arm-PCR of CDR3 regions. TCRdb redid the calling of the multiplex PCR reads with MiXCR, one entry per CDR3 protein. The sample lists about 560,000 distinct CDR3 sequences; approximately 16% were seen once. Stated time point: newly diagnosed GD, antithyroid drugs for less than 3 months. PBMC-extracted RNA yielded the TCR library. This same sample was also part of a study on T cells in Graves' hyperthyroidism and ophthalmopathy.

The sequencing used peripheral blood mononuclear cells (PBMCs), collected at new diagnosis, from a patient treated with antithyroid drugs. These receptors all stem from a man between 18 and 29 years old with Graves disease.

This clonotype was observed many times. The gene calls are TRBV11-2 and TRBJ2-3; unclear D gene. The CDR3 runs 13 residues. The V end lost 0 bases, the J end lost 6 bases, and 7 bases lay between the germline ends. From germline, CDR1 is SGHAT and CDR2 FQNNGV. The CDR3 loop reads CASSLEDTDTQYF. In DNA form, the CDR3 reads TGTGCCAGCAGCTTAGAAGACACGGATACGCAGTATTTT. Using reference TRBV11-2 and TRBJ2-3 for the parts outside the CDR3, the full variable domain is EAGVAQSPRYKIIEKRQSVAFWCNPISGHATLYWYQQILGQGPKLLIQFQNNGVVDDSQLPKDRFSAERLKGVDSTLKIQPAKLEDSAVYLCASSLEDTDTQYFGPGTRLTVL.

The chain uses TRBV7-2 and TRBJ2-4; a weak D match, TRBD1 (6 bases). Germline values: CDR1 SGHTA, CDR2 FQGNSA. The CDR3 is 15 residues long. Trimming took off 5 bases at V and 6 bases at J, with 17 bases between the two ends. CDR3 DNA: TGTGCCAGCAGCCTCAACAGGGTTAAGTTAAACATTCAGTACTTC. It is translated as CASSLNRVKLNIQYF.

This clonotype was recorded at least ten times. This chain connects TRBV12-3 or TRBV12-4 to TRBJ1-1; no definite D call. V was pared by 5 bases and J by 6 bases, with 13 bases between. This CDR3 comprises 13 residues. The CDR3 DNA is TGTGCCAGCAGTCTCGCCGTAGGGTCTGAAGCTTTCTTT. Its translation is CASSLAVGSEAFF.

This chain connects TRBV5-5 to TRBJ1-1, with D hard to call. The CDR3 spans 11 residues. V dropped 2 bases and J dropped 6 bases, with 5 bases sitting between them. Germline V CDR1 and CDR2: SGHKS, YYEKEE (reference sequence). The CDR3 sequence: CASSFNSEAFF. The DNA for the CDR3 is TGTGCCAGCAGCTTCAACTCTGAAGCTTTCTTT.

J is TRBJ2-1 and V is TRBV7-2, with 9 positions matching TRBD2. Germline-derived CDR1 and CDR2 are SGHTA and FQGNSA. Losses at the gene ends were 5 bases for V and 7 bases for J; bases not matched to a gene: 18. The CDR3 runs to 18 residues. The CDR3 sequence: CASSQDLAGGPVVNEQFF. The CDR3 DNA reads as TGTGCCAGCAGCCAAGATCTCGCGGGAGGGCCGGTGGTAAATGAGCAGTTCTTC.

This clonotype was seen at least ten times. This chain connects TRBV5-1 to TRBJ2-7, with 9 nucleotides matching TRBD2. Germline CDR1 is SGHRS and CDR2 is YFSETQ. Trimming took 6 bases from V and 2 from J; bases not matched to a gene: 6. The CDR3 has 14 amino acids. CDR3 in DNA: TGCGCCAGCAACAATAGCGGGAGAGCCTACGAGCAGTACTTC. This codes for CASNNSGRAYEQYF.

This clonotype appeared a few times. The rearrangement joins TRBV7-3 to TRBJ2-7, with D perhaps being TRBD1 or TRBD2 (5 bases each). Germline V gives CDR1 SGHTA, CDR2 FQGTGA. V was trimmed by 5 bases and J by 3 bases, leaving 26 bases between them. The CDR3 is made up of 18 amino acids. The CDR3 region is CASSLPRDLDQTYYEQYF. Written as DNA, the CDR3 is TGTGCCAGCAGCCTCCCCCGGGACCTCGACCAAACTTACTACGAGCAGTACTTC. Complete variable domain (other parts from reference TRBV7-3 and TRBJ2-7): GAGVSQTPSNKVTEKGKYVELRCDPISGHTALYWYRQSLGQGPEFLIYFQGTGAADDSGLPNDRFFAVRPEGSVSTLKIQRTERGDSAVYLCASSLPRDLDQTYYEQYFGPGTRLTVT.

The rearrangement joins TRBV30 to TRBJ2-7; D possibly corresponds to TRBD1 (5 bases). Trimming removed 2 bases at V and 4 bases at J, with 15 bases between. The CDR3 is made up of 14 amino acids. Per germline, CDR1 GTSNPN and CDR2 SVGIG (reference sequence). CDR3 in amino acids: CAWSRMGKGYEQYF. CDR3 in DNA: TGTGCCTGGAGTCGGATGGGCAAGGGGTACGAGCAGTACTTC.

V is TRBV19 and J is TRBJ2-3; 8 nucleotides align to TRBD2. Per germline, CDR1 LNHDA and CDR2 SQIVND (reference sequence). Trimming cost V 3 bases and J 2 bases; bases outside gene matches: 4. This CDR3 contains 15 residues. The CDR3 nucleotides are TGTGCCAGTAGTATCACTAGCGGTTTCACAGATACGCAGTATTTT. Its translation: CASSITSGFTDTQYF.

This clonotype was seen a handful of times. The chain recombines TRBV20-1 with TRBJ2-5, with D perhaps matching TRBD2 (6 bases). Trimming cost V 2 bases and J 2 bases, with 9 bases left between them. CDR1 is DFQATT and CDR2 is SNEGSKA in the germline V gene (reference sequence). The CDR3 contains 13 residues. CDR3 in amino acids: CSARRGFQETQYF. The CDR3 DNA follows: TGCAGTGCTAGACGGGGGTTTCAAGAGACCCAGTACTTC.

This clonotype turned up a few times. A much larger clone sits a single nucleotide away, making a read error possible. The CDR3 DNA follows: TGTGCCAGCAGTTTAGACTGGCTAGCGGGAGAGACCCAGTACTTC. Translation gives CASSLDWLAGETQYF. The chain is built from TRBV27 and TRBJ2-1; 8 bases are a match to TRBD2. The DNA end is more similar to TRBJ2-5, so the J call may be wrong. Germline loops: CDR1 MNHEY, CDR2 SMNVEV (reference sequence). The CDR3 runs 15 residues.

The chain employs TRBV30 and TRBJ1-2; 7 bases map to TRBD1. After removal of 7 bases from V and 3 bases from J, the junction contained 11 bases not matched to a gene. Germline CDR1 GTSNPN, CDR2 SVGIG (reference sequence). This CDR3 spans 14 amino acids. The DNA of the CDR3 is TGTGCCTTCCTGGAGGGGGCCATGGACTATGGCTACACCTTC. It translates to CAFLEGAMDYGYTF.

CDR3 DNA sequence: TGTGCCAGCAGCCGGGACTCCCTCGTCGGGGAGCAGTTCTTC. Protein sequence: CASSRDSLVGEQFF. J is TRBJ2-1 and V is TRBV2; D possibly corresponds to TRBD2 (6 bases). Trimming stripped 6 bases from V and 10 bases from J, with 19 bases between. Germline lookup yields CDR1 SNHLY and CDR2 FYNNEI. The CDR3 consists of 14 residues.

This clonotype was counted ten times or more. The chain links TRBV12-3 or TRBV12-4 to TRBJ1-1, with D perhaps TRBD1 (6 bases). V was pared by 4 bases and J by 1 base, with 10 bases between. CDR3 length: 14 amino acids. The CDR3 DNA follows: TGTGCCAGCAGTTACAAAGGGGGGAACACTGAAGCTTTCTTT. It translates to CASSYKGGNTEAFF.

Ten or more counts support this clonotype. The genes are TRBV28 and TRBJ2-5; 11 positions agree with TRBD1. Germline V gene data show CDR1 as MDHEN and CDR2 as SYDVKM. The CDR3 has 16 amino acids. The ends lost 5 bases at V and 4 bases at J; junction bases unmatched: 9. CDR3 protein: CASSLGTGTGGETQYF. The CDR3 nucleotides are TGTGCCAGCAGTCTAGGGACTGGGACAGGGGGAGAGACCCAGTACTTC.

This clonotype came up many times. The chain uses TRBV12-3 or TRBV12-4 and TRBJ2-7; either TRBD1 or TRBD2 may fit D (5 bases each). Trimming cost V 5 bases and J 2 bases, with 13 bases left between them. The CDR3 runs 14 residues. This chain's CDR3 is CASSPLGAAYEQYF. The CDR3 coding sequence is TGTGCCAGCAGTCCCCTCGGGGCCGCCTACGAGCAGTACTTC.

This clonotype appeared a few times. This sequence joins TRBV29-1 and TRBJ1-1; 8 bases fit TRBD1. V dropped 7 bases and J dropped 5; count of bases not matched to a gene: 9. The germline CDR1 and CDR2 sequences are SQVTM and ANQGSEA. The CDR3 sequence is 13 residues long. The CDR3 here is CSARRQGLTEAFF. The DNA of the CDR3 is TGCAGCGCCCGCCGACAGGGGTTGACTGAAGCTTTCTTT. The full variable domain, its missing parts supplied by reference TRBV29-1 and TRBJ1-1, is SAVISQKPSRDICQRGTSLTIQCQVDSQVTMMFWYRQQPGQSLTLIATANQGSEATYESGFVIDKFPISRPNLTFSTLTVSNMSPEDSSIYLCSARRQGLTEAFFGQGTRLTVV.

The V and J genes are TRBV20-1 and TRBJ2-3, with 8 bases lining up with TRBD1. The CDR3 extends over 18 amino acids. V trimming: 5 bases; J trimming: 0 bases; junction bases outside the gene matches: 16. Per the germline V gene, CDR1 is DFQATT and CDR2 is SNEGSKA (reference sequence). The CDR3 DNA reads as TGCAGTGCTGACGCTAGATTCTGGACAGGGTCAAGCACAGATACGCAGTATTTT. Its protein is CSADARFWTGSSTDTQYF.

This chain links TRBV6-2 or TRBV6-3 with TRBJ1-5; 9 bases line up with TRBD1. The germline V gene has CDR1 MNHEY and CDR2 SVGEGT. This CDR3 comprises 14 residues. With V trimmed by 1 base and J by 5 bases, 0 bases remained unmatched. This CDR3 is CASSYWDRDQPQHF. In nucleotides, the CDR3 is TGTGCCAGCAGTTACTGGGACAGGGATCAGCCCCAGCATTTT.

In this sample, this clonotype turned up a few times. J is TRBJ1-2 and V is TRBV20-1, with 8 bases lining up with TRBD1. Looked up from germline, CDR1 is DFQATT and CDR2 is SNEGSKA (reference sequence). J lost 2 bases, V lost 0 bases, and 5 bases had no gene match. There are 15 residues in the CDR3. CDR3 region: CSARDRRQGNYGYTF. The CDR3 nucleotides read TGCAGTGCTAGAGATCGGAGACAGGGGAACTATGGCTACACCTTC.

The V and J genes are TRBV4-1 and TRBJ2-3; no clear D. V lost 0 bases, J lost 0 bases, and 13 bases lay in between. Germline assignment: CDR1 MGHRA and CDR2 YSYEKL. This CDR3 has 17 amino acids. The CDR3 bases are TGCGCCAGCAGCCAAGAGAGGAGTCTGGGCAGCACAGATACGCAGTATTTT. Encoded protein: CASSQERSLGSTDTQYF.

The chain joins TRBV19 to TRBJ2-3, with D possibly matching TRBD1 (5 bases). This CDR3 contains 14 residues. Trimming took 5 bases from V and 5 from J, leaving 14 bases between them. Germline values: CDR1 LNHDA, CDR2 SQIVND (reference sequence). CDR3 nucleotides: TGTGCCAGTAGTCGACAGACATCCCAAGATACGCAGTATTTT. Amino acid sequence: CASSRQTSQDTQYF.

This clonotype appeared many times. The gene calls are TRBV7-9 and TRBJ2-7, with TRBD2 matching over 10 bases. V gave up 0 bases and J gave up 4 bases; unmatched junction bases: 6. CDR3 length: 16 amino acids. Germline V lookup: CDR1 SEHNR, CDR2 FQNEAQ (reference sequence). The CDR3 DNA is TGTGCCAGCAGCTTAGCGCTGGGACTAGCGCAGTACGAGCAGTACTTC. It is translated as CASSLALGLAQYEQYF.

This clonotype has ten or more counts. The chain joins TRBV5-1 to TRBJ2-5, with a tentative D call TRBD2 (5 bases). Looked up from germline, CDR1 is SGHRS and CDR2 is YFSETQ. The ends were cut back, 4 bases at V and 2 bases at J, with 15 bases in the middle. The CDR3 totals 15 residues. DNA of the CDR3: TGCGCCAGCAGCCCTTTGACCGGGAAACAAGAGACCCAGTACTTC. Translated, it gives CASSPLTGKQETQYF.

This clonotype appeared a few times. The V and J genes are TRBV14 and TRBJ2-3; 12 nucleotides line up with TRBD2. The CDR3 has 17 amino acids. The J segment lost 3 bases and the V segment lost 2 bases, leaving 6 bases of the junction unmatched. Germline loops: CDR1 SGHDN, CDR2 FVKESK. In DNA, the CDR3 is TGTGCCAGCAGCCAAATGACTAGCGGGAGAGGGACAGATACGCAGTATTTT. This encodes CASSQMTSGRGTDTQYF. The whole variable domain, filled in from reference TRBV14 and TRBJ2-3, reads EAGVTQFPSHSVIEKGQTVTLRCDPISGHDNLYWYRRVMGKEIKFLLHFVKESKQDESGMPNNRFLAERTGGTYSTLKVQPAELEDSGVYFCASSQMTSGRGTDTQYFGPGTRLTVL.

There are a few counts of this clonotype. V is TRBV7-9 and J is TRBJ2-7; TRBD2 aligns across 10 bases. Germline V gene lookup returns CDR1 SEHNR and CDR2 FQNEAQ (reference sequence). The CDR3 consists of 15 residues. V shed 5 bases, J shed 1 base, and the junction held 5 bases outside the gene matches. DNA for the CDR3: TGTGCCAGCAGCGCACGGACTAGCGGATCCTACGAGCAGTACTTC. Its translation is CASSARTSGSYEQYF. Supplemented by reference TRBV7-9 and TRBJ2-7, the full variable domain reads DTGVSQNPRHKITKRGQNVTFRCDPISEHNRLYWYRQTLGQGPEFLTYFQNEAQLEKSRLLSDRFSAERPKGSFSTLEIQRTEQGDSAMYLCASSARTSGSYEQYFGPGTRLTVT.